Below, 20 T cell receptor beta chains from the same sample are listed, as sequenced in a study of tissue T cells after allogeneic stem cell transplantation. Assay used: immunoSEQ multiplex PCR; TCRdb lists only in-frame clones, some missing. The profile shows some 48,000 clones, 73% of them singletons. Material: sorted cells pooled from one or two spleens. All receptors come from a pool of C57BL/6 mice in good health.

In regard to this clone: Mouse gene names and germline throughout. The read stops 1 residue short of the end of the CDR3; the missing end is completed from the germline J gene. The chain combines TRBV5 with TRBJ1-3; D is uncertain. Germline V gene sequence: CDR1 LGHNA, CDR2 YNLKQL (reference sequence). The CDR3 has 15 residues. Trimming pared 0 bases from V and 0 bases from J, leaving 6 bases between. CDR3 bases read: TGTGCCAGCAGCCAAGACACAAATTCTGGAAATACGCTCTAT. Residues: CASSQDTNSGNTLY. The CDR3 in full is CASSQDTNSGNTLYF.

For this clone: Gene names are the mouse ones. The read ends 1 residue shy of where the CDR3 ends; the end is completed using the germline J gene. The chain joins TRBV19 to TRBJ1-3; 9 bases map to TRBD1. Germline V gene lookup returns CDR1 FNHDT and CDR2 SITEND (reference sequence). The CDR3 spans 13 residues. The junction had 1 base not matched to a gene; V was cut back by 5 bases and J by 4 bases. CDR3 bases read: TGTGCCAGCAGAGGGACAGGGGGAAATACGCTCTAT. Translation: CASRGTGGNTLY. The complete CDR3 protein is CASRGTGGNTLYF.

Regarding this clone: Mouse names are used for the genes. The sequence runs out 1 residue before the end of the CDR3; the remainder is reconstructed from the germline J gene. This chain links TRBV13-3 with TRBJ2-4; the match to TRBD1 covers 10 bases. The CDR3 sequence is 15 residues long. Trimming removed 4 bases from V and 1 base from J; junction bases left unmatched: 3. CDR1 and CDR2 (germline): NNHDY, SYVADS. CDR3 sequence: CASSWDRGGQNTLYF. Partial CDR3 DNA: TGTGCCAGCAGTTGGGACAGGGGAGGTCAAAACACCTTGTAC.

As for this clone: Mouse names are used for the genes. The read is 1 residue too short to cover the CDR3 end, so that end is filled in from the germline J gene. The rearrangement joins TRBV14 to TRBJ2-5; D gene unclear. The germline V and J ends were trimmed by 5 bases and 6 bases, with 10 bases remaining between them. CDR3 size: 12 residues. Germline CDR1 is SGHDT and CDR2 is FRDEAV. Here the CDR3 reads CASRRVRDTQYF. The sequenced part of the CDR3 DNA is TGTGCCAGCAGGAGGGTCAGGGACACCCAGTAC. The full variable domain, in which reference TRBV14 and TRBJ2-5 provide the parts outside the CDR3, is EAGVTQSPRYAVLQEGQAVSFWCDPISGHDTLYWYQQPRDQGPQLLVYFRDEAVIDNSQLPSDRFSAVRPKGTNSTLKIQSAKQGDTATYLCASRRVRDTQYFGPGTRLLVL.

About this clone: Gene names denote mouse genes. The CDR3 is CASSLAGQGWNTLYF. CDR3 DNA (partial): TGTGCCAGCAGTTTAGCGGGACAGGGGTGGAACACCTTGTAC. V is TRBV15 and J is TRBJ2-4; 10 bases match TRBD1. The read gets to within 1 residue of the CDR3 end, and the germline J gene fills in the rest. The CDR3 extends over 15 amino acids. J gave up 6 bases and V 0 bases, and 3 bases lay outside the gene matches. CDR1 is SGHND, CDR2 FRSKSL, per germline.

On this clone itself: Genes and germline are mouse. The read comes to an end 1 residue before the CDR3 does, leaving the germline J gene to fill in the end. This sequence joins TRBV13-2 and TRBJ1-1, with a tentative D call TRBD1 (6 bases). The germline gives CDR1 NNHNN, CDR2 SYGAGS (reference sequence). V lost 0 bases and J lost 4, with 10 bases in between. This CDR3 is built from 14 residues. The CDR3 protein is CASGDGGGSTEVFF. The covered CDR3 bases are TGTGCCAGCGGTGATGGAGGGGGAAGCACAGAAGTCTTC.

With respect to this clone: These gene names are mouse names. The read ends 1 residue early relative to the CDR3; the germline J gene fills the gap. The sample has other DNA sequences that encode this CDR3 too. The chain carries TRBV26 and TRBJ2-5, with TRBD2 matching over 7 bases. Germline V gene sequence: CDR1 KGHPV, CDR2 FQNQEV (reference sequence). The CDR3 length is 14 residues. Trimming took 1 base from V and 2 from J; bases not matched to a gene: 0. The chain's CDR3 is CASSLLGGQDTQYF. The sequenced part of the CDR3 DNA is TGTGCCAGCAGTCTGTTGGGGGGCCAAGACACCCAGTAC. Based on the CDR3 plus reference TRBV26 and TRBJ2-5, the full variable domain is NSKVIQTPRYLVKGQGQKAKMRCIPEKGHPVVFWYQQNKNNEFKFLINFQNQEVLQQIDMTEKRFSAECPSNSPCSLEIQSSEAGDSALYLCASSLLGGQDTQYFGPGTRLLVL.

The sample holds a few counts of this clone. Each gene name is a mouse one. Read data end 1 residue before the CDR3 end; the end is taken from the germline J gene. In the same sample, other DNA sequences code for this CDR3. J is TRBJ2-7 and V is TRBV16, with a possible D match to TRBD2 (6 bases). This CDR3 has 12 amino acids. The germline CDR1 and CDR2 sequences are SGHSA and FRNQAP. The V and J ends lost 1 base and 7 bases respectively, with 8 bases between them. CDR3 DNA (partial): TGTGCAAGCAGCTTAGTGGGGGAGGAACAGTAC. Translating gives CASSLVGEEQY. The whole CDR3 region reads CASSLVGEEQYF.

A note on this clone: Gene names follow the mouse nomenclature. The CDR3 bases that were read are TGTGCCAGCAGTATCGGGACAGGGGGCACAAACACAGAAGTCTTC. Its protein product is CASSIGTGGTNTEVF. The whole CDR3 is CASSIGTGGTNTEVFF. J is TRBJ1-1 and V is TRBV19; 12 bases are a match to TRBD1. The CDR3 is cut off 1 residue early in the read; its end comes from the germline J gene. This CDR3 is 16 amino acids long. After removal of 2 bases from V and 0 bases from J, the junction contained 2 bases not matched to a gene. The germline CDR1 and CDR2 sequences are FNHDT and SITEND (reference sequence).

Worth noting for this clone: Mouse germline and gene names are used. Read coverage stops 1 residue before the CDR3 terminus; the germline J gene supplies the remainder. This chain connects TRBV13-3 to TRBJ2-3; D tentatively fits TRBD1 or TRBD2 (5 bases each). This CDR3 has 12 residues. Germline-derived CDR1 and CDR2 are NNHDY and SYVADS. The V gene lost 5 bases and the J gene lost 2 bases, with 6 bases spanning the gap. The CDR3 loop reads CASRGLAETLYF. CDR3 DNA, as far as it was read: TGTGCCAGCAGGGGGCTTGCAGAAACGCTGTAT.

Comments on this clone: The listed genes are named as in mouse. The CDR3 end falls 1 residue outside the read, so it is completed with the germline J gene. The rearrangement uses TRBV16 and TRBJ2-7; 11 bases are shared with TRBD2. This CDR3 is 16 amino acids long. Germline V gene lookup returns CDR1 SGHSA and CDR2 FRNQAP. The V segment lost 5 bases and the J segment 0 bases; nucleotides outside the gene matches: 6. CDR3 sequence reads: CASSPKTGGDSYEQYF. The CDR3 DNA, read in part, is TGTGCAAGCAGCCCCAAGACTGGGGGGGACTCCTATGAACAGTAC.

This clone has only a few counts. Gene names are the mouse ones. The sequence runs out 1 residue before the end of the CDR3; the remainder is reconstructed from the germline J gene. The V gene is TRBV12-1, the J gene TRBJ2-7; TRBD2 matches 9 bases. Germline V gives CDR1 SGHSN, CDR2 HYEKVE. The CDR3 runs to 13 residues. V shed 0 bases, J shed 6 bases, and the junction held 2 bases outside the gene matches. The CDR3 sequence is CASSLVGGLEQYF. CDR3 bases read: TGTGCCAGCTCTCTCGTGGGGGGGCTTGAACAGTAC.

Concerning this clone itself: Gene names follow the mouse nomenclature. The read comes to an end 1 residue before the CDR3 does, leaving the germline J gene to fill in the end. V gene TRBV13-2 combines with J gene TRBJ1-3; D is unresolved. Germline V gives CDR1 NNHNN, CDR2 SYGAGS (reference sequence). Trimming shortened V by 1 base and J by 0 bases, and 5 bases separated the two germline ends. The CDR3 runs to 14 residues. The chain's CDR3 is CASGDPPSGNTLYF. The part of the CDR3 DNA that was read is TGTGCCAGCGGTGATCCCCCTTCTGGAAATACGCTCTAT.

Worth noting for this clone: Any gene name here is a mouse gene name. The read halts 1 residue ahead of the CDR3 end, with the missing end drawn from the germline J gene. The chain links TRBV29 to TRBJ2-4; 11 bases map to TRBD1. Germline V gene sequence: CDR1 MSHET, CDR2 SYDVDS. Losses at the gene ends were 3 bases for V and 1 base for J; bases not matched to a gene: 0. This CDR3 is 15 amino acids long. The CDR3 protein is CASSLGQGGQNTLYF. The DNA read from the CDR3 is TGTGCTAGCAGTTTGGGACAGGGGGGTCAAAACACCTTGTAC.

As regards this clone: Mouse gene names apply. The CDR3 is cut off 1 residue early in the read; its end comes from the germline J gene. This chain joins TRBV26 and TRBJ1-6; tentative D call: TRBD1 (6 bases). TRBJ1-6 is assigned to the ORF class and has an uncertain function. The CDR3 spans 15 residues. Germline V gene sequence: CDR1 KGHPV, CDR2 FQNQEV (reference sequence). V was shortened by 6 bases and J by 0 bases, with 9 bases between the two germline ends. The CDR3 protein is CASSRDNSYNSPLYF. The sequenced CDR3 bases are TGTGCCAGCAGCCGGGACAATTCCTATAATTCGCCCCTCTAC.

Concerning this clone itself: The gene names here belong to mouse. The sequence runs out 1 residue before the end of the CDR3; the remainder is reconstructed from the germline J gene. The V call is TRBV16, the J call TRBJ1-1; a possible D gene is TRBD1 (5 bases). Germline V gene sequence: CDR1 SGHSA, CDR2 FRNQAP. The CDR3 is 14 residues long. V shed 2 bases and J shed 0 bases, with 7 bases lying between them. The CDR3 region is CASSLQGTNTEVFF. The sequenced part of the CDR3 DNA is TGTGCAAGCAGCTTACAGGGTACAAACACAGAAGTCTTC.

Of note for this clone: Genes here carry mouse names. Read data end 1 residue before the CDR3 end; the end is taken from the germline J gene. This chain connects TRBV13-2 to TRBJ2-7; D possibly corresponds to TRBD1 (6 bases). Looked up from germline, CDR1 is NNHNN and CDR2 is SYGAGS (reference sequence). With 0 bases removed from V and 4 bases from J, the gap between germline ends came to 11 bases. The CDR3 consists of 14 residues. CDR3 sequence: CASGDAPDRYEQYF. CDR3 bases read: TGTGCCAGCGGTGATGCCCCCGACAGGTATGAACAGTAC.

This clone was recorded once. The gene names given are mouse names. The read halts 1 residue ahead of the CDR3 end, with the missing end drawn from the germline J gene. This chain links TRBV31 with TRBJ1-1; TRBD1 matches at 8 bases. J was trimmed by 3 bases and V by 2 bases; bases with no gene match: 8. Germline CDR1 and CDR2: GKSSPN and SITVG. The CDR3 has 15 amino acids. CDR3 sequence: CAWSTRTGMDTEVFF. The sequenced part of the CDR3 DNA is TGTGCCTGGAGTACTCGGACAGGGATGGACACAGAAGTCTTC.

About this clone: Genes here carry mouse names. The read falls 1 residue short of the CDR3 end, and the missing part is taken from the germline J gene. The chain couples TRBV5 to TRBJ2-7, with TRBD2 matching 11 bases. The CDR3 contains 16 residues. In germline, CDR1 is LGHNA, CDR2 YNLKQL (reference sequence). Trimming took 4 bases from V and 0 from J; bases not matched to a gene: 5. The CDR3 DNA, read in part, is TGTGCCAGCAGCCCGAGGGACTGGGGGACCTCCTATGAACAGTAC. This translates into CASSPRDWGTSYEQY. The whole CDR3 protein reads CASSPRDWGTSYEQYF.

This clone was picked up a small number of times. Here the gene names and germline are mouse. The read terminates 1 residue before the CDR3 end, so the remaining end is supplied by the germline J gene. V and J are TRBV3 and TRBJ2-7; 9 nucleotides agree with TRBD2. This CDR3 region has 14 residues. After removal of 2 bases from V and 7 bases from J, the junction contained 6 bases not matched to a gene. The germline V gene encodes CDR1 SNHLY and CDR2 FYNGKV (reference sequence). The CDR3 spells CASSLFGGAREQYF. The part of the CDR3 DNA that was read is TGTGCCAGCAGCTTATTTGGGGGGGCGCGGGAACAGTAC.